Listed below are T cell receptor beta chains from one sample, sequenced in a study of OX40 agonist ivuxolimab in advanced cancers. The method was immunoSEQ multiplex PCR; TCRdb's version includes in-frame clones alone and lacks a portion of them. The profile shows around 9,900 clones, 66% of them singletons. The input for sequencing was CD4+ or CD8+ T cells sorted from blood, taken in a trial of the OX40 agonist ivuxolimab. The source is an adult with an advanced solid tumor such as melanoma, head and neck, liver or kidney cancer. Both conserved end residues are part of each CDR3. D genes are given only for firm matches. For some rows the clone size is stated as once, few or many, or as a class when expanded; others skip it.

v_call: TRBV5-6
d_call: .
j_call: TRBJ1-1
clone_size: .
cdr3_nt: TGTGCCAGCAGCTTGGAGGCAAGCGGTGAAGCTTTCTTT
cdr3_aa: CASSLEASGEAFF

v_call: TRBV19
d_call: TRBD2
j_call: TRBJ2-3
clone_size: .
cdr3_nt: TGTGCCAGTAGTATGGGGACTAGCGGCACAGATACGCAGTATTTT
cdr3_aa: CASSMGTSGTDTQYF

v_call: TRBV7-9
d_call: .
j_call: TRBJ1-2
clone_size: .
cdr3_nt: TGTGCCAGCAGCTCCGGGACACCCGGAGGTGGTGGCTACACCTTC
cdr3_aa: CASSSGTPGGGGYTF

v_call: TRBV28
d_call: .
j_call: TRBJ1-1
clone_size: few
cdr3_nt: TGTGCCAGCAGGGTGATGAACACTGAAGCTTTCTTT
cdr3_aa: CASRVMNTEAFF

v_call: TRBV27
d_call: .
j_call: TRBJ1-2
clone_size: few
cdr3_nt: TGTGCCAGCAGTTTGACATCTAACTATGGCTACACCTTC
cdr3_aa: CASSLTSNYGYTF

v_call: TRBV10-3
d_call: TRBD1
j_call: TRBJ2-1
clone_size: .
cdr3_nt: TGTGCCATCAGTGAGAGACAGGGGCCCTACAATGAGCAGTTCTTC
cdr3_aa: CAISERQGPYNEQFF

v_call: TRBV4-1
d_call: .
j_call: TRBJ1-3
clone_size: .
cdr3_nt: TGCGCCAGCAGCCAAGTCGGGAGAATGGCTGGTGGAAACACCATATATTTT
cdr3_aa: CASSQVGRMAGGNTIYF

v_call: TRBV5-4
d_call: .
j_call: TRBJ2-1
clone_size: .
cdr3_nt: TGTGCCAGCAGCCTGGCAGTCGGGACTGAGACCTACAATGAGCAGTTCTTC
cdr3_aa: CASSLAVGTETYNEQFF

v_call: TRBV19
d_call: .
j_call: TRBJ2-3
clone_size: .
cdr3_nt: TGTGCCAGTCCCCCCAAGTCCGGTAGCACAGATACGCAGTATTTT
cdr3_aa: CASPPKSGSTDTQYF

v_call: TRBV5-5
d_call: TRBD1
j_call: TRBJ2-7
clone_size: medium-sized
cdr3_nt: TGTGCCAGCAGCCTCCGGGACAGGGTGGCCGAGCAGTACTTC
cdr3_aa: CASSLRDRVAEQYF

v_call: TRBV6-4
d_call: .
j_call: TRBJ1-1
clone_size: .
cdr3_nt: TGTGCCAGCAGCTTATCCACAGAGGACACTGAAGCTTTCTTT
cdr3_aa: CASSLSTEDTEAFF

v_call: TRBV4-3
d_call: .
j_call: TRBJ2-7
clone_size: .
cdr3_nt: TGCGCCAGCAGCCAAGAATCCAGGAGCTCCTACGAGCAGTACTTC
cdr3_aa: CASSQESRSSYEQYF

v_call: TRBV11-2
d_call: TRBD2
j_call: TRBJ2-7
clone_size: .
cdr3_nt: TGTGCCAGCAGCCTGGGACTAGCGGGTCTCGAGCAGTACTTC
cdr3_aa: CASSLGLAGLEQYF

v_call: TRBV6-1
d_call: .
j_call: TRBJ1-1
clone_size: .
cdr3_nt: TGTGCCAGCGATCCTTGGGGTAACACTGAAGCTTTCTTT
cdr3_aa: CASDPWGNTEAFF

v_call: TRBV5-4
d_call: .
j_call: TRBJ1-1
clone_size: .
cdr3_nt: TGTGCCAGCAGCTTGGGGTCGAACACTGAAGCTTTCTTT
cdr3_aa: CASSLGSNTEAFF

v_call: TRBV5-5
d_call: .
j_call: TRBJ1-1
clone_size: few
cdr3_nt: TGTGCCAGCAGCTTGGGGACTGAAGCTTTCTTT
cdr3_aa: CASSLGTEAFF

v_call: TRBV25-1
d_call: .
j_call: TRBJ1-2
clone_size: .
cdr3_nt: TGTGCCAGCAGTCGTCGTAGACTGGGAAAGACCTATGGCTACACCTTC
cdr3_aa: CASSRRRLGKTYGYTF

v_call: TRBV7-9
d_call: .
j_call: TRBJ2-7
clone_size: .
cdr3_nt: TGTGCCAGCAGCTCCTGGACTGGGCCCTTCTACGAGCAGTACTTC
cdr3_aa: CASSSWTGPFYEQYF

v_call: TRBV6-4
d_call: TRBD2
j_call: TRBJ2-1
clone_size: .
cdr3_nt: TGTGCCAGCAGTGACCGGACTAGCGATTACAATGAGCAGTTCTTC
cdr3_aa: CASSDRTSDYNEQFF

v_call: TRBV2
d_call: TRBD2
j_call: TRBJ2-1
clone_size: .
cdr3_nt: TGTGCCAGTAGGAGAGCGGGAGGGCCCAATGAGCAGTTCTTC
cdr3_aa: CASRRAGGPNEQFF

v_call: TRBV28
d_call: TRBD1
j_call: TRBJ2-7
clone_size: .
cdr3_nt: TGTGCCAGCAGTTCCCGGGACAGGGCCGAGCAGTACTTC
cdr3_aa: CASSSRDRAEQYF

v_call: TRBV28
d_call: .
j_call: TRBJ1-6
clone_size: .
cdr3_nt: TGTGCCAGCAGGCGGGGCTCCTATAATTCACCCCTCCACTTT
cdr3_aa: CASRRGSYNSPLHF

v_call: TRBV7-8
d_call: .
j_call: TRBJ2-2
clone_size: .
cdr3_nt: TGTGCCAGCAGCCGCAGTGGGGCCGGGGAGCTGTTTTTT
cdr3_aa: CASSRSGAGELFF

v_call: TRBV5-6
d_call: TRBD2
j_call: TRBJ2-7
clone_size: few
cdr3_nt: TGTGCCAGCAGCTTGTTAAGCGGGGGTGAGTACGAGCAGTACTTC
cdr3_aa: CASSLLSGGEYEQYF

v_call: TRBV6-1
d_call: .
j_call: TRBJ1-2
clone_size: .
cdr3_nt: TGTGCCAGCAGTGAAACAGGGACGAATGGCTACACCTTC
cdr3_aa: CASSETGTNGYTF

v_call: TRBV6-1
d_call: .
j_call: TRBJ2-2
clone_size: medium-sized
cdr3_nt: TGTGCCAGCAGTGAAGCGGGAGACACCGGGGAGCTGTTTTTT
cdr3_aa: CASSEAGDTGELFF

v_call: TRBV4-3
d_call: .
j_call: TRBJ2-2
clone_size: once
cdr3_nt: TGCGCCAGCAGCCAAGGGGGGGACAGGAACACCGGGGAGCTGTTTTTT
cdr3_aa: CASSQGGDRNTGELFF

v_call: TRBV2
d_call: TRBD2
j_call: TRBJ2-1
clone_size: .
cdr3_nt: TGTGCCAGCAGTGAACTGGCTGGAGCGGGACCTGGTAATGAGCAGTTCTTC
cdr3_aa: CASSELAGAGPGNEQFF

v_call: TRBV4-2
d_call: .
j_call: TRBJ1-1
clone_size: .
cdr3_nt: TGTGCCAGCAGCCAAGAATGGGGTAACACTGAAGCTTTCTTT
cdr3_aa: CASSQEWGNTEAFF

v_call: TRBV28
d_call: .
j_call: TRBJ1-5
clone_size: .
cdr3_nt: TGTGCCAGCAGTTGGTTAGGGCTAGGGCAGCCCCAGCATTTT
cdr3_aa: CASSWLGLGQPQHF

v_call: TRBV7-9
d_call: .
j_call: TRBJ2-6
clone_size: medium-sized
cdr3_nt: TGTGCCAGCAGCTTCTCGGAGTCCGGGGCCAACGTCCTGACTTTC
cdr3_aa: CASSFSESGANVLTF

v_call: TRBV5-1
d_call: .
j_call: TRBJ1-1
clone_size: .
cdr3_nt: TGCGCCAGCAGCTTGGGGCCGGGCACTGAAGCTTTCTTT
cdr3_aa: CASSLGPGTEAFF

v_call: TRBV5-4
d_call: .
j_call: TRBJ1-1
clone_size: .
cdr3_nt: TGTGCCAGCAGCTTCCCAGGTATGAACACTGAAGCTTTCTTT
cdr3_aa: CASSFPGMNTEAFF

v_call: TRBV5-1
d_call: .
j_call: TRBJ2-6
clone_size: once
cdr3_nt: TGCGCCAGCAGCTCGACGATGACCGAAAGCTCTGGGGCCAACGTCCTGACTTTC
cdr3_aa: CASSSTMTESSGANVLTF

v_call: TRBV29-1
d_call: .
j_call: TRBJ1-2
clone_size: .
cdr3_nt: TGCAGCGTTTACAGCGGTGGTTTGGATGGCTACACCTTC
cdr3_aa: CSVYSGGLDGYTF

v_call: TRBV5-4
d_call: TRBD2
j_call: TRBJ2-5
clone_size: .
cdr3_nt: TGTGCCAGCAGCTTGCAGGCTAGCGGGGGGCAAGAGACCCAGTACTTC
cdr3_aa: CASSLQASGGQETQYF

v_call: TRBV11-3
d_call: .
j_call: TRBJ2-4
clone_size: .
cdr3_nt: TGTGCCAGCAGCCCCCGGGACCAAAACATTCAGTACTTC
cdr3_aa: CASSPRDQNIQYF

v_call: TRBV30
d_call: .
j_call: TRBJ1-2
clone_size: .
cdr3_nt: TGTGCCTGGTCCCTTGACAGGATAGGGTCCCCTTATTATGGCTACACCTTC
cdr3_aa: CAWSLDRIGSPYYGYTF

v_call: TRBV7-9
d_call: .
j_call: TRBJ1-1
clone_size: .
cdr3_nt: TGTGCCAGCAGCCCGAGTTCAGGGATGAACACTGAAGCTTTCTTT
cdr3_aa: CASSPSSGMNTEAFF

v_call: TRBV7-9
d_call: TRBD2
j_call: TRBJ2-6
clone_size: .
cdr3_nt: TGTGCCAGCAGCCCCAAAGGAGGACTAGCGGCCTCTGGGGCCAACGTCCTGACTTTC
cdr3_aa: CASSPKGGLAASGANVLTF

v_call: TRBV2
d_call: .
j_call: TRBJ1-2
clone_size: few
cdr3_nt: TGTGCCAGCAGTGAAGCCCTCTTACTAGCTAACTATGGCTACACCTTC
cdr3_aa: CASSEALLLANYGYTF

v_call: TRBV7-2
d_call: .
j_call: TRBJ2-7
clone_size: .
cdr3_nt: TGTGCCAGCACCACGGGGCGGGGACTCTCCTACGAGCAGTACTTC
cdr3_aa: CASTTGRGLSYEQYF

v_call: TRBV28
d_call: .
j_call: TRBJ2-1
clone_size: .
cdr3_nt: TGTGCCAGCAGTCCCGGGACCGGACGGTTCTTC
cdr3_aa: CASSPGTGRFF

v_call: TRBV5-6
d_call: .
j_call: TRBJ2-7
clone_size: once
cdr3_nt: TGTGCCAGCAGCCCTTGGACAAGCCCGTCCTACGAGCAGTACTTC
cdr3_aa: CASSPWTSPSYEQYF

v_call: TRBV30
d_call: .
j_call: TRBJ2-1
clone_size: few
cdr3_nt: TGTGCCTTGGGAGGAAGCTCCTACAATGAGCAGTTCTTC
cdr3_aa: CALGGSSYNEQFF

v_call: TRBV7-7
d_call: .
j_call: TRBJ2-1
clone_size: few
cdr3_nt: TGTGCTAGCAGCTTAGCGGTGGGAAATGAGCAGTTCTTC
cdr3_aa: CASSLAVGNEQFF

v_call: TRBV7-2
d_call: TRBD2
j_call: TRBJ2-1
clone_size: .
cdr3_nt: TGTGCCAGCAGCATCAGCGGGGGGGGGCACAATGAGCAGTTCTTC
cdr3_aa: CASSISGGGHNEQFF

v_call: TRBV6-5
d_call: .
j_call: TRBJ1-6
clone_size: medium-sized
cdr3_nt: TGTGCCAGCAGTTCCGGCCTAGAGGGTTCACCCCTCCACTTT
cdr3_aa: CASSSGLEGSPLHF

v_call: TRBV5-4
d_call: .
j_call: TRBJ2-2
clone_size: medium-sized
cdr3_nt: TGTGCCAGCAGCTTTCAAGGACCTTTCACCGGGGAGCTGTTTTTT
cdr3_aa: CASSFQGPFTGELFF

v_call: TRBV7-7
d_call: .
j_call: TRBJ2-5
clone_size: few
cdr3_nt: TGTGCTAGCAGCCATCCCGGCCAGACCCAGTACTTC
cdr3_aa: CASSHPGQTQYF

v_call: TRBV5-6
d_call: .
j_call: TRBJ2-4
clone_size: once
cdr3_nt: TGTGCCAGCAGCTTGGAAAGCGGATTAGCCAAAAACATTCAGTACTTC
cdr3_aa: CASSLESGLAKNIQYF

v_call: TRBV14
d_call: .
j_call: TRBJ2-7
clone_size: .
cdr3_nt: TGTGCCAGCAGCCCGGGTACGGTAAACGAGCAGTACTTC
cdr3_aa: CASSPGTVNEQYF

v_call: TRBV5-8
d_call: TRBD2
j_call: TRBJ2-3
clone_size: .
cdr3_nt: TGTGCCAGCAGCTTGGGACTAGCGGGAGATACGCAGTATTTT
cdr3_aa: CASSLGLAGDTQYF

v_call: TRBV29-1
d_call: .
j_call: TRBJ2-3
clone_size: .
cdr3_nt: TGCAGCGCCGGACACCCCACAGATACGCAGTATTTT
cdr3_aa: CSAGHPTDTQYF